Sequencing of this T cell receptor beta chain was carried out in a study of patients and donors after allogeneic stem cell transplantation. The CDR3 spans 13 residues. Germline V gene lookup returns CDR1 SGDLS and CDR2 YYNGEE. Trimming stripped 3 bases from V and 5 bases from J, with 11 bases between. TCRdb re-analysed the RT-PCR reads in MiXCR, keeping a single row per CDR3 protein. The sample holds roughly 940,000 distinct CDR3 sequences, 15% to 20% seen once. This clonotype has a handful of counts. The chain carries TRBV9 and TRBJ2-5, with D perhaps TRBD2 (5 bases). What was sequenced was blood, either unsorted or a sorted T cell fraction (not recorded which). The origin of this receptor is a human donor who was either an allogeneic HSCT recipient or a stem cell or donor lymphocyte infusion donor (not recorded which). It is not recorded whose cells these are; they may come from a transplant donor. The CDR3 nucleotides are TGTGCCAGCAGCGGGAGACGAGGGGAGACCCAGTACTTC. It codes for CASSGRRGETQYF.